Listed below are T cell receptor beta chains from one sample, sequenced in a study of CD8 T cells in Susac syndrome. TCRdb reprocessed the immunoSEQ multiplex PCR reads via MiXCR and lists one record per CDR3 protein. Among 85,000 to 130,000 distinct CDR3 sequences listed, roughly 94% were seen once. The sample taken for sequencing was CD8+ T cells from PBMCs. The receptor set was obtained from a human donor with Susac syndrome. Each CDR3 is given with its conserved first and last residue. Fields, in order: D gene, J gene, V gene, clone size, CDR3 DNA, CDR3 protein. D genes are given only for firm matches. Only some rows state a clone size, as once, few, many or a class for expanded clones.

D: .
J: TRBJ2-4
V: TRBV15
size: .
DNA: TGTGCCACTAAGGAGGGAATGGCCAAAAACATTCAGTACTTC
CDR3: CATKEGMAKNIQYF

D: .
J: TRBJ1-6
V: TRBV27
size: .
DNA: TGTGCCAGCAGTACCCTCCGGACGGATAATTCACCCCTCCACTTT
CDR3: CASSTLRTDNSPLHF

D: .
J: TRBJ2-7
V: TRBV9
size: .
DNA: TGTGCCAGCAGCGTAGAGGGGCGGTCCTACGAGCAGTACTTC
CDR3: CASSVEGRSYEQYF

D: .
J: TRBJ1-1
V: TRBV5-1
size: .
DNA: TGCGCCAGCAGCTCAAGGGATGCGAACACTGAAGCTTTCTTT
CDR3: CASSSRDANTEAFF

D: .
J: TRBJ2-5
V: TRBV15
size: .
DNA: TGTGCCACCAGCAGAGAGAGGAATGAGGGGGAGACCCAGTACTTC
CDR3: CATSRERNEGETQYF

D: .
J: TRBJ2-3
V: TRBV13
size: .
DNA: TGTGCCAGCAGCTTACGGGGACAAGGCACAGATACGCAGTATTTT
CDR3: CASSLRGQGTDTQYF

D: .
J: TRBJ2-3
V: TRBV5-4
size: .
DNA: TGTGCCAGCAGTTCGGATCCGGCCAGGACAGATACGCAGTATTTT
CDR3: CASSSDPARTDTQYF

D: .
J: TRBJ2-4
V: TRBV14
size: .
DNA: TGTGCCAGCAGCCAAAGCTGGGGTAACATTCAGTACTTC
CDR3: CASSQSWGNIQYF

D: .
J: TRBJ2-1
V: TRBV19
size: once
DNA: TGTGCCAGTACCTCTAGTCGGTACAATGAGCAGTTCTTC
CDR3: CASTSSRYNEQFF

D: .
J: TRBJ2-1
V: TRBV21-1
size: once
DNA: TGTGCCAGCAGCAGCCCGGGGGTCTTC
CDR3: CASSSPGVF

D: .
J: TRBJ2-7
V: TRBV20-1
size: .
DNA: TGCAGTGCCCTTGGGTACGAGCAGTACTTC
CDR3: CSALGYEQYF

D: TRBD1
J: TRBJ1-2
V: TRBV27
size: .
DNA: TGTGCCAGCAGTTTATCTCCTTCGACAGGGCGCTATGGCTACACCTTC
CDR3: CASSLSPSTGRYGYTF

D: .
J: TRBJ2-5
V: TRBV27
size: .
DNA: TGTGCCAGCAGTGGACCCGAGGGGACCCAGTACTTC
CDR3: CASSGPEGTQYF

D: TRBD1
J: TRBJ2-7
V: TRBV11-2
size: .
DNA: TGTGCCAGCAGCTTTACAGGGGGCTACGAGCAGTACTTC
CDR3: CASSFTGGYEQYF

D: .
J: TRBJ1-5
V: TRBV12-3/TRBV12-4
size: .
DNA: TGTGCCAGCAGTTCATTGGGGGGCGCGGGCCATCAGCCCCAGCATTTT
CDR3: CASSSLGGAGHQPQHF

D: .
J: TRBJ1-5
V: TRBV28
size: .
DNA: TGTGCCAGCAGTTACTCAGGTCATAGTCAGCCCCAGCATTTT
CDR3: CASSYSGHSQPQHF

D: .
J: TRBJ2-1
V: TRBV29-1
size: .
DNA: TGCAGCCCCTGGATTGTCGGGAAAGGCGAGCAGTTCTTC
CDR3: CSPWIVGKGEQFF

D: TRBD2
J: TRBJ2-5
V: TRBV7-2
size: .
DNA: TGTGCCAGCAGCCTCTCCCCCGCGGGGGTAGGAGAGACCCAGTACTTC
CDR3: CASSLSPAGVGETQYF

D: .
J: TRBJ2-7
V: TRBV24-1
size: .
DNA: TGTGCCACCAGTGTTCACAGCATCTACGAGCAGTACTTC
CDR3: CATSVHSIYEQYF

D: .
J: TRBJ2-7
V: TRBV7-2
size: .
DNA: TGTGCCATCCGAGACAGGAGCTCCTACGAGCAGTACTTC
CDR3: CAIRDRSSYEQYF

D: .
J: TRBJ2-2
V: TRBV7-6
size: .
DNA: TGTGCCAGCAGCTTGGGGACGAGCACCGGGGAGCTGTTTTTT
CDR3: CASSLGTSTGELFF

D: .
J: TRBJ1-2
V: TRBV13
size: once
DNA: TGTGCCAGCAGCTTAGGGACAGGCGAAGGCTACACCTTC
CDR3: CASSLGTGEGYTF

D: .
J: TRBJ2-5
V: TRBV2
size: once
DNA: TGTGCCAGCAGTGAATCCGAGACTCCCCAAGCGACCCAGTACTTC
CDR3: CASSESETPQATQYF

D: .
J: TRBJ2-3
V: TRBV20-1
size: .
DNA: TGCAGTGCTAGCGACCCGGAATGGACTAGCACAGATACGCAGTATTTT
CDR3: CSASDPEWTSTDTQYF

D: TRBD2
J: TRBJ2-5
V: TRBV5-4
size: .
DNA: TGTGCCAGCAGCTCGACTATGCTAGCGGAAGAAGAGACCCAGTACTTC
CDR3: CASSSTMLAEEETQYF

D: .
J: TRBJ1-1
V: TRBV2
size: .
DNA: TGTGCCAGCAGTGAAGGGGGCACTGAAGCTTTCTTT
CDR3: CASSEGGTEAFF

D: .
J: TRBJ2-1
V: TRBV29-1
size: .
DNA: TGCAGCGTTGATCCGTCCAGGAATGAGCAGTTCTTC
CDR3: CSVDPSRNEQFF

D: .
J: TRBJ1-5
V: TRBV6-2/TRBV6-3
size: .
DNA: TGTGCCAGCAGTCCTCCGCAGGGCAGCCAGCCCCAGCATTTT
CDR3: CASSPPQGSQPQHF

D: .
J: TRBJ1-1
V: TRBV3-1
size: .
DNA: TGTGCCAGCAGCTTTACAGGGAGAACTGAAGCTTTCTTT
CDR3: CASSFTGRTEAFF

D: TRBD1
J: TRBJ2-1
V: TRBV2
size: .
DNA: TGTGCCAGCAGGGGACAGGGTGTCCATGAGCAGTTCTTC
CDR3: CASRGQGVHEQFF

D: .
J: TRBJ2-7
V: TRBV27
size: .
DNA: TGTGCCAGCAGTTTAAGTGGAAGGGGCGGGTTGTACGAGCAGTACTTC
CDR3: CASSLSGRGGLYEQYF

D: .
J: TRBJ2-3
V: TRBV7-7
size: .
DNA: TGTGCCAGCAGCTCGACGGACGGCACAGATACGCAGTATTTT
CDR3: CASSSTDGTDTQYF

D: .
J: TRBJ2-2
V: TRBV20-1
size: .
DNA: TGCAGTGCTAGAGATGCCGGGGGTCCTCACACCGGGGAGCTGTTTTTT
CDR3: CSARDAGGPHTGELFF

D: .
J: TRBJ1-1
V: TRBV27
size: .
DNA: TGTGCCAGCAGTCAGAATCAGGGGATGAACACTGAAGCTTTCTTT
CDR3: CASSQNQGMNTEAFF

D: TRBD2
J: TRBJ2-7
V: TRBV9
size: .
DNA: TGTGCCAGCAGCGTAGAGGCGGGGGGGCCCTACGAGCAGTACTTC
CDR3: CASSVEAGGPYEQYF

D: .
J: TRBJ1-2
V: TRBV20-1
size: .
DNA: TGCAGTGCTAGAGTTTCTACCGTTGGTAGTAACTATGGCTACACCTTC
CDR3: CSARVSTVGSNYGYTF

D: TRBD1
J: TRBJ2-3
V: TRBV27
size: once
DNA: TGTGCCAGCAGTATACGGACAGGCCCTCTAGGAGATACGCAGTATTTT
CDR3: CASSIRTGPLGDTQYF

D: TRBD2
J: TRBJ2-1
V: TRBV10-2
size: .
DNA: TGCGCCAGCAGTGAGTTTCGGGGGGGTTACAATGAGCAGTTCTTC
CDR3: CASSEFRGGYNEQFF

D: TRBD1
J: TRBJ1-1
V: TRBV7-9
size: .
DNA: TGTGCCAGCAGCTACCTCGACAGGGGATATGAAGCTTTCTTT
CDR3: CASSYLDRGYEAFF

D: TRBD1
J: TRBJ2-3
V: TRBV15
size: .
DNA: TGTGCCACCAGCCCGGGACAGGAGTATTTT
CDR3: CATSPGQEYF

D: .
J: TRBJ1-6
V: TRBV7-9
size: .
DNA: TGTGCCAGCAGCTCCCCCGATTTAATTGCAAGGGCCCTCCACTTT
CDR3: CASSSPDLIARALHF

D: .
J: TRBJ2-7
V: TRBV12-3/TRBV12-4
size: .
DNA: TGTGCCAGCAGGGGTGACAAGTACGAGCAGTACTTC
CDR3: CASRGDKYEQYF